This T cell receptor beta chain was identified during a study of blood T cells in healthy people across ages. Alongside a J-beta primer mix, a sample-barcoded 5' primer served in a second PCR lasting roughly 6 to 11 cycles. MiXCR was run by TCRdb on the 5' RACE reads, yielding one entry per CDR3 protein. The sample has hundreds of thousands of distinct CDR3 sequences; around 43% are singletons. This CDR3 region has 16 residues. V shed 1 base and J shed 9 bases, with 19 bases lying between them. Germline assignment: CDR1 SEHNR and CDR2 FQNEAQ (reference sequence). This chain links TRBV7-9 with TRBJ2-1, with D perhaps matching TRBD2 (5 bases). Sequencing was performed on blood. The clonotype comes from an elderly man in good health. CDR3 loop: CASSLGLRAVGTEQFF. The CDR3 DNA is TGTGCCAGCAGCTTAGGTCTGCGGGCCGTGGGCACTGAGCAGTTCTTC.